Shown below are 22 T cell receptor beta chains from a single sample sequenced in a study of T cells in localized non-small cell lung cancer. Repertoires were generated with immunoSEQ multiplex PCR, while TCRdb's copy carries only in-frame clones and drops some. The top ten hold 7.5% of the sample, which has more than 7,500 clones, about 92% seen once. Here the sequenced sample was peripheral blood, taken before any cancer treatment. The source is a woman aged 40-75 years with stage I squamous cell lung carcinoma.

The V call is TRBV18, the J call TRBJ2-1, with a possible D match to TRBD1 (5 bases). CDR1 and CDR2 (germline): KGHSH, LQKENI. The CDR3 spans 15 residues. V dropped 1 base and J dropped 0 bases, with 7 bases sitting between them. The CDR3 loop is CASSPQDTSYNEQFF. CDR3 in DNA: TGTGCCAGCTCACCACAGGACACCTCCTACAATGAGCAGTTCTTC.

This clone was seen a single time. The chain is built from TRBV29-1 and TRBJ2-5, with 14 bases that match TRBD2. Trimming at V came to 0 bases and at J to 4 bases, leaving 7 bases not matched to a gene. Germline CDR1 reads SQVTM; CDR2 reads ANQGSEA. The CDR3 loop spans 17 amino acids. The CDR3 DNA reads TGCAGCGTTGAAGATTCCCGACTAGCGGGGGGGGTAGAGACCCAGTACTTC. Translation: CSVEDSRLAGGVETQYF.

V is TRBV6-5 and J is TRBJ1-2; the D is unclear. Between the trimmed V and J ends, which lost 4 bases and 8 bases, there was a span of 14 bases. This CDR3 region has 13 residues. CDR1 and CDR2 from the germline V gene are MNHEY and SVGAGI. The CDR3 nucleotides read TGTGCCAGCAGTTCTCCCCGCGACGTCGGCTACACCTTC. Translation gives CASSSPRDVGYTF.

CDR3 sequence: CATSGARNTEAFF. In DNA, the CDR3 is TGTGCCACATCAGGGGCTCGCAACACTGAAGCTTTCTTT. V and J are TRBV2 and TRBJ1-1, with D tentatively TRBD1 (6 bases). CDR1 and CDR2 (germline): SNHLY, FYNNEI. The V and J ends lost 10 bases and 2 bases respectively, with 14 bases between them. The CDR3 length is 13 residues.

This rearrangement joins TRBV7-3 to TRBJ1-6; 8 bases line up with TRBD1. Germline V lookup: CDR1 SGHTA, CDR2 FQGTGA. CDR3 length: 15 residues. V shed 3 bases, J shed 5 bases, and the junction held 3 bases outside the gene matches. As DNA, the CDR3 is TGTGCCAGCAGCTTCAAGACAGGGGATAATTCACCCCTCCACTTT. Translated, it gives CASSFKTGDNSPLHF.

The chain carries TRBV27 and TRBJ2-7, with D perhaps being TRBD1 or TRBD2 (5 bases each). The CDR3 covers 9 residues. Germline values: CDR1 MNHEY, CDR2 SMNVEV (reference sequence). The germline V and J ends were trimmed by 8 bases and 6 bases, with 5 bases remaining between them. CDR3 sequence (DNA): TGTGCCAGCGGGGGCGAGCAGTACTTC. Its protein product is CASGGEQYF.

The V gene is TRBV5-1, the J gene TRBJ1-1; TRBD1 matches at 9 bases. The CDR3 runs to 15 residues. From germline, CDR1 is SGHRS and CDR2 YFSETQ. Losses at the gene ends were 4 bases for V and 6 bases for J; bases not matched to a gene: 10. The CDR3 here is CASSPDGQGTAEAFF. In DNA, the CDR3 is TGCGCCAGCAGCCCGGACGGACAGGGGACCGCTGAAGCTTTCTTT.

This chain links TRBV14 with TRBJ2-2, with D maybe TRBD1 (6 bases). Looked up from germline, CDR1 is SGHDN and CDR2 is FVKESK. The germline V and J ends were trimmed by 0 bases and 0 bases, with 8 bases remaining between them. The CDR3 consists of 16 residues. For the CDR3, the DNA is TGTGCCAGCAGCCAAGAGCCAGGGGCGAACACCGGGGAGCTGTTTTTT. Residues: CASSQEPGANTGELFF.

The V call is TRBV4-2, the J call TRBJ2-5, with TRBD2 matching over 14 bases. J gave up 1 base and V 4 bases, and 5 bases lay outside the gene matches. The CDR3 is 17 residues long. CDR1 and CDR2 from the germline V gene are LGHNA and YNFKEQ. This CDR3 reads CASSPGLAGGFQETQYF. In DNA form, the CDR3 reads TGTGCCAGCAGCCCTGGACTAGCGGGGGGCTTCCAAGAGACCCAGTACTTC.

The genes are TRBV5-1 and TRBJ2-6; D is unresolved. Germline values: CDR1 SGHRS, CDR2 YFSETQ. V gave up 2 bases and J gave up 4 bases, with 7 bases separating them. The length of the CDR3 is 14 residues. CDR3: CASSLGAGANVLTF. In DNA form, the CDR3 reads TGCGCCAGCAGCTTAGGAGCCGGGGCCAACGTCCTGACTTTC.

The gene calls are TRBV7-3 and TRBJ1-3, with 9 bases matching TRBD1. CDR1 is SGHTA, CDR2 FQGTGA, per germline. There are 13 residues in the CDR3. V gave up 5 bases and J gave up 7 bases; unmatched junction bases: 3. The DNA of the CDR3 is TGTGCCAGCAGCACCGGGACAGGGAACACCATATATTTT. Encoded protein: CASSTGTGNTIYF.

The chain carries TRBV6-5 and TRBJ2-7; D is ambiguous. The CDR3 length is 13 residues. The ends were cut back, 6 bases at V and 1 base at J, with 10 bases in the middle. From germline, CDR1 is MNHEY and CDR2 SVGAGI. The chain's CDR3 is CASSVGISYEQYF. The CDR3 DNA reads TGTGCCAGCAGCGTAGGGATTTCCTACGAGCAGTACTTC.

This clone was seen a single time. CDR3: CASSSATGAQETQYF. The CDR3 DNA sequence: TGCGCCAGCAGCTCAGCAACAGGAGCCCAAGAGACCCAGTACTTC. The chain recombines TRBV5-1 with TRBJ2-5, with D possibly TRBD1 on 5 matching bases. With 3 bases removed from V and 1 base from J, the gap between germline ends came to 13 bases. The CDR3 runs to 15 residues. Germline values: CDR1 SGHRS, CDR2 YFSETQ.

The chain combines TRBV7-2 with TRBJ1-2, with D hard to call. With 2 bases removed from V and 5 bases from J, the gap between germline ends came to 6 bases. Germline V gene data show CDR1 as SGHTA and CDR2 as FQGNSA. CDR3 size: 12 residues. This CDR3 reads CASSLLGYGYTF. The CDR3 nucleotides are TGTGCCAGCAGCTTACTGGGATATGGCTACACCTTC.

The CDR3 DNA sequence: TGTGCCAGCATCAAATGGGGCCAAAACACTGAAGCTTTCTTT. Translation: CASIKWGQNTEAFF. The chain joins TRBV11-2 to TRBJ1-1, with D possibly TRBD1 on 5 matching bases. The germline V and J ends were trimmed by 7 bases and 2 bases, with 14 bases remaining between them. The CDR3 loop spans 14 amino acids. In germline, CDR1 is SGHAT, CDR2 FQNNGV.

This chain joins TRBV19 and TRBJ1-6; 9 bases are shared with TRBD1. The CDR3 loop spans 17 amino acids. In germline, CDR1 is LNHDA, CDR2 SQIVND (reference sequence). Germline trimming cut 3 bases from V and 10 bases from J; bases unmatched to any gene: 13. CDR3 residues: CASSISSGQGTRSPLHF. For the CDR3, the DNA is TGTGCCAGTAGTATTTCATCGGGACAGGGAACTAGGTCACCCCTCCACTTT.

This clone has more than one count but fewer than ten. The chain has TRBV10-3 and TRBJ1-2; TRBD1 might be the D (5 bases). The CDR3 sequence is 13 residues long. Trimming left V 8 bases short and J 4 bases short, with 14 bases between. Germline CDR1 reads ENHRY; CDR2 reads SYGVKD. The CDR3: CAIRPGGPYGYTF. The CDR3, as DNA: TGTGCCATCCGCCCCGGGGGACCCTATGGCTACACCTTC.

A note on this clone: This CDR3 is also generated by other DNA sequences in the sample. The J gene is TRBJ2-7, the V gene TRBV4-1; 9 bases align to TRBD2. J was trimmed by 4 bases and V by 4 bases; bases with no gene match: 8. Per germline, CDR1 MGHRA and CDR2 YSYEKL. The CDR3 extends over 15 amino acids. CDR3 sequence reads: CASSLSGAGGYEQYF. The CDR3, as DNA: TGCGCCAGCAGCCTGTCGGGGGCGGGGGGGTACGAGCAGTACTTC.

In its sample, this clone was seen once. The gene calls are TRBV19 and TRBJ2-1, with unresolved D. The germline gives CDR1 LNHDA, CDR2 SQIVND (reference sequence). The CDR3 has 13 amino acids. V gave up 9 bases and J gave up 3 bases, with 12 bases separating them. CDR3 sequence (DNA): TGTGCCAGCCCTAGAATGTGCTACAATGAGCAGTTCTTC. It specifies CASPRMCYNEQFF.

The CDR3 here is CSVPVRPPGYGYTF. CDR3 nucleotide sequence: TGCAGCGTCCCAGTCAGGCCTCCTGGCTATGGCTACACCTTC. The chain is built from TRBV29-1 and TRBJ1-2; D remains ambiguous. Germline V gene sequence: CDR1 SQVTM, CDR2 ANQGSEA. V lost 6 bases to trimming and J lost 4 bases, with 18 bases between them. This CDR3 region has 14 residues.

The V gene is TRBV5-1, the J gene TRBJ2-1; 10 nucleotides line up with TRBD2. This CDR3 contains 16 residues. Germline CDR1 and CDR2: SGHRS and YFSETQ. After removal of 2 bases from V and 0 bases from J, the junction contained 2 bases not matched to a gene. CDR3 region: CASSFSGGSSYNEQFF. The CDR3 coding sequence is TGCGCCAGCAGCTTTAGCGGGGGGAGCTCCTACAATGAGCAGTTCTTC.

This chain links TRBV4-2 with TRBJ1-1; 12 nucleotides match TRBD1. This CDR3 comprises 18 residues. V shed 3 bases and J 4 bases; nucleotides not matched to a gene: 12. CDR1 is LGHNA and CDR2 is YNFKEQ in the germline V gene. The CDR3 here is CASSQVTGTGGYGTEAFF. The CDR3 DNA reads TGTGCCAGCAGCCAGGTAACCGGGACAGGGGGCTATGGCACTGAAGCTTTCTTT.